This T cell receptor beta chain is drawn from a study of T cell clones after liver transplantation. Study as a whole: TCRbeta sequencing after a pre-transplant mixed lymphocyte reaction identified graft-donor-reactive clones, later tracked in post-transplant blood. Standard immunosuppression, with no induction, continued until 12-24 months after transplant. Tolerance: complete withdrawal held at least one year, liver enzymes staying within twice normal. General study points: Graft donor-reactive T cells may have migrated into the graft rather than being deleted.

The CDR3 has 14 residues. With 2 bases clipped from V and 5 bases from J, the junction kept 4 bases outside the gene matches. CDR1 SGHTS and CDR2 YDEGEE come from the germline V gene. Produced via immunoSEQ multiplex PCR; TCRdb's table is partial and in-frame only. This table holds around 100,000 clones, approximately 78% found once. Note on this clone: Its specificity is not known.

Sample: CD4+ T cells from blood, taken before liver transplant. J is TRBJ1-1 and V is TRBV5-8; TRBD1 matches at 9 bases. The clonotype was recovered from a human donor who received a liver transplant. This CDR3 is CASSFRGQGTEAFF. The CDR3 bases are TGTGCCAGCAGCTTCCGAGGACAGGGGACTGAAGCTTTCTTT. Full variable domain (missing parts from reference TRBV5-8 and TRBJ1-1): EAGVTQSPTHLIKTRGQQATLRCSPISGHTSVYWYQQALGLGLQFLLWYDEGEERNRGNFPPRFSGRQFPNYSSELNVNALELEDSALYLCASSFRGQGTEAFFGQGTRLTVV.